This TCR beta chain is from a study of T-cell reconstitution after alpha-beta-depleted transplantation in children (TCRdb year 2016). For the wider study: T-cell immune reconstitution after TCRalphabeta/CD19-depleted allogeneic hematopoietic cell transplantation in children was quantitatively tracked in the study by means of TCR repertoire profiling.

Regarding this clonotype: Its specific antigen is unknown. It has no much larger one-base neighbor in the sample; base qualities were not kept.

V ends up 2 bases short and J 1 base short, with an unmatched junction base count of 3. Inclusive of the bounding cysteine and phenylalanine, the CDR3 is 15 residues long. Only CDR3 DNA is held: 45 bases, read in frame from base 1. From a lookup of the germline V gene, CDR1 and CDR2 are KGHDR and SFDVKD. The library was generated by PCR. TCRdb names Illumina HiSeq 2500 as the instrument used. Molecular barcoding was employed in the preparation of TCR libraries, with unique molecular identifiers being used to normalize TCRbeta repertoire quantification. TCRdb trimmed the raw reads at Q25, called clones with MiXCR and kept productive beta chains. When rows share a CDR3 protein, they turn into one entry using the most common DNA and genes. This sample gives approximately 980,000 distinct CDR3 sequences in total; roughly 29% of them show up just once. The ten largest clones take up over 25% of the sample.

The intended sense of this specimen's treatment or condition label: allogeneic hematopoietic cell transplantation with graft depleted of TCRalphabeta T cells and CD19 B cells. The children who served as transplant recipients had been given grafts of TCRalphabeta/CD19-depleted allogeneic hematopoietic cells. Study-level results and caveats: Apparently early alphabetaT-cell count recovery about two months after transplant reportedly relied on only several hundred rapidly expanded clones derived from non-depleted graft cells. In some patients, high TCRbeta diversity at day 60 was attributed to recipient T cells and intrathymic progenitors that had survived conditioning. The frequencies of hyperexpanded clones fell over the following months, and after one year, T-cell counts and TCRbeta diversity were mostly attributed to newly produced T cells.

This clonotype was sampled from a boy under two years old who had a stem cell transplant for SCID, so the T cells may come from the graft donor. The source material was PBMCs, mostly from graft donor cells, sampled 360 days after TCRalphabeta/CD19-depleted stem cell transplant. This receptor chain uses TRBV24-1 and TRBJ2-5; TRBD2 fits 7 bases in the junction. In nucleotide form, the sequence is TGTGCCACCAGTGATTGGTCGGGGGGCCAAGAGACCCAGTACTTC. The encoded protein is CATSDWSGGQETQYF.